This TCR beta chain was captured by sequencing in a study of identifying expanded T cells in peripheral blood. Study-wide findings and caveats: About 1.3 clones differed between technical replicates, versus around 15 and 19 over time. Across healthy donors, higher total template counts meant significantly greater roughly 2-week count variance.

In regard to this clone: Its antigen is unknown.

The V end lost 5 bases, the J end lost 5 bases, and 12 bases lay between the germline ends. The germline gives CDR1 MNHEY, CDR2 SVGAGI. This CDR3 has 13 residues. During the collection period, no donor immune events like infections were recorded. TCRdb's table, derived via immunoSEQ multiplex PCR, lists solely in-frame clones and lacks some. Here the sample spans about 50,000 clones, about 80% being singletons. The sample was blood. The TCR sequence derives from a person aged 18 to 69 in good health. The chain has TRBV6-5 and TRBJ1-1; possibly TRBD1 for D (5 bases). CDR3 region: CASSGGRRTEAFF. DNA of the CDR3: TGTGCCAGCAGTGGGGGGAGGAGAACTGAAGCTTTCTTT.